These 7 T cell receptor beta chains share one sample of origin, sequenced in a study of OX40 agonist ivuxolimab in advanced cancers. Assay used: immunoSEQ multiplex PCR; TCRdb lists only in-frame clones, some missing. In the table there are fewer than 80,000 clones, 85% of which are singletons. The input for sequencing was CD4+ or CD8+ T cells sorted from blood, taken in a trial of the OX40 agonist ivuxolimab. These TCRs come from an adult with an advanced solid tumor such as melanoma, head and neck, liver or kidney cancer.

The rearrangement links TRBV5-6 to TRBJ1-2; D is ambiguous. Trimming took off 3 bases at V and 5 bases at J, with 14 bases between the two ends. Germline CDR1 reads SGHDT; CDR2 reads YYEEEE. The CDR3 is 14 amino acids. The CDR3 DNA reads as TGTGCCAGCAGCTGGCCCCCCATGGAATATGGCTACACCTTC. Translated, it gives CASSWPPMEYGYTF.

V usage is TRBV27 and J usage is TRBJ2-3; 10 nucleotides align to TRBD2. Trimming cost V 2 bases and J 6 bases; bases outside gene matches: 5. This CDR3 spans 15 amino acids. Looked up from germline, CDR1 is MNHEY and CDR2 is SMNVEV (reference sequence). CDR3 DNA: TGTGCCAGCAGTTTAAAGCGGGGGGGCGAGGATACGCAGTATTTT. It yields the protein CASSLKRGGEDTQYF.

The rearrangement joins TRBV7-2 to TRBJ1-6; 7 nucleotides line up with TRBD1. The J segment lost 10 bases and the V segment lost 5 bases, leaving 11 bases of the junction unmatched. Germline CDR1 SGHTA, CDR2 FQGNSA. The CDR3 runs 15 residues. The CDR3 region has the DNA TGTGCCAGCAGCCAAACAGGGGCGGTAGGGTCACCCCTCCACTTT. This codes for CASSQTGAVGSPLHF.

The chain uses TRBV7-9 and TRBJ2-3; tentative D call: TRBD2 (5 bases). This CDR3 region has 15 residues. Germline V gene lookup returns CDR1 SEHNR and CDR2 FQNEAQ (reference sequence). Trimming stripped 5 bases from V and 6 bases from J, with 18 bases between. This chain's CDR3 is CASSPKLRVSDTQYF. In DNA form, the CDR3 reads TGTGCCAGCAGCCCTAAGTTGAGGGTCTCGGATACGCAGTATTTT. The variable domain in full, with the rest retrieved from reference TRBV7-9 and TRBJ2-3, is DTGVSQNPRHKITKRGQNVTFRCDPISEHNRLYWYRQTLGQGPEFLTYFQNEAQLEKSRLLSDRFSAERPKGSFSTLEIQRTEQGDSAMYLCASSPKLRVSDTQYFGPGTRLTVL.

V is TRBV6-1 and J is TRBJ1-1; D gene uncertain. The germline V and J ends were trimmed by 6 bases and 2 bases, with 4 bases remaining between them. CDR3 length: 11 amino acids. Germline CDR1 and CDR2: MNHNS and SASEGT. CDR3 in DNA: TGTGCCAGCAGGAAAAACACTGAAGCTTTCTTT. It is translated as CASRKNTEAFF.

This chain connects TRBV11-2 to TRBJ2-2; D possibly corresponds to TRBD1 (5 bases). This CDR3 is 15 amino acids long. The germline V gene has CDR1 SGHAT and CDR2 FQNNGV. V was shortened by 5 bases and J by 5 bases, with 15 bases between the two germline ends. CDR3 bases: TGTGCCAGCAGCACATACAATAGGGGTACCGGGGAGCTGTTTTTT. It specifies CASSTYNRGTGELFF.

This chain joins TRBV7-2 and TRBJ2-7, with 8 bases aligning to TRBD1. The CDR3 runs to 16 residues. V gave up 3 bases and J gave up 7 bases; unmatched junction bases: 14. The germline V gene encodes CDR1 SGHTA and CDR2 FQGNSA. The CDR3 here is CASSFSFGTGGFEQYF. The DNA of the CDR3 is TGTGCCAGCAGCTTCTCCTTCGGGACAGGAGGTTTTGAGCAGTACTTC.